This T cell receptor (beta chain) comes out of a study of technical replicates of blood from a few donors. Some clones are missing from TCRdb's copy, which holds only in-frame ones; the method was immunoSEQ multiplex PCR. Among roughly 100,000 clones listed, nearly 96% were seen once. This CDR3 spans 14 amino acids. V dropped 3 bases and J dropped 3 bases, with 8 bases sitting between them. Per the germline V gene, CDR1 is WSHSY and CDR2 is SAAADI. The chain couples TRBV10-2 to TRBJ1-4; D gene ambiguous. The specimen sequenced was T cells isolated from PBMCs. The receptor's source is a human donor in good health. Written as DNA, the CDR3 is TGCGCCAGCAGTGACAGGCCCCCTAATGAAAAACTGTTTTTT. Protein: CASSDRPPNEKLFF.